The sequence of this TCR beta chain was determined in a study of metastatic and nonmetastatic thyroid tumors. Study information: Blood and tumor or nodule tissue repertoires from malignant and benign thyroid patients were compared.

TCRdb re-clonotyped the PCR reads via MiXCR. The sample has 9,500 to 15,000 clones, around 21% seen once. No patient had received any treatment before thyroid surgery. This clone has ten or more counts. No antigen is known for it. Findings and limits, study-wide: According to reports, the diversity of TCR beta was significantly higher in malignant thyroid tumors than in benign nodules, and this held in both blood and tumor samples.

From germline, CDR1 is DFQATT and CDR2 SNEGSKA (reference sequence). V was clipped by 3 bases and J by 0 bases, with 10 bases between them. The CDR3 length is 14 residues. Source material: adjacent normal tissue. The receptor was derived from a female donor with papillary thyroid cancer or a benign thyroid nodule (not recorded which). Some clones in this sample may be carry-over from other donors' samples. V is TRBV20-1 and J is TRBJ2-3, with D possibly TRBD1 on 5 matching bases. CDR3 bases: TGCAGTGCTAGTGGGGCCACTAGCACAGATACGCAGTATTTT. Translating gives CSASGATSTDTQYF.